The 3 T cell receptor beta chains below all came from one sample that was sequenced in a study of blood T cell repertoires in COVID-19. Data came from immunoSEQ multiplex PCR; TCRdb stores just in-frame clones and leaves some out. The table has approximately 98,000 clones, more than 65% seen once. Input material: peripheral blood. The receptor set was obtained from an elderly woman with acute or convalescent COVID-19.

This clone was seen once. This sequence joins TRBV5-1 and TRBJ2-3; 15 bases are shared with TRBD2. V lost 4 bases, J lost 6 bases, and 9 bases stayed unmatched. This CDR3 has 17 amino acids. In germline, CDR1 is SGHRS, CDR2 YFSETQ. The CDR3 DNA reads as TGCGCCAGCAGCGCCCGGACTAGCGGGGGGGCAAGGGATACGCAGTATTTT. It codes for CASSARTSGGARDTQYF. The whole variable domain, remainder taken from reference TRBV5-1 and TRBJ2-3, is KAGVTQTPRYLIKTRGQQVTLSCSPISGHRSVSWYQQTPGQGLQFLFEYFSETQRNKGNFPGRFSGRQFSNSRSEMNVSTLELGDSALYLCASSARTSGGARDTQYFGPGTRLTVL.

CDR3 in amino acids: CASSINLHSYEAFF. DNA of the CDR3: TGTGCCAGTAGTATTAATTTGCACTCTTATGAAGCTTTCTTT. The chain uses TRBV19 and TRBJ1-1; D gene unclear. The CDR3 has 14 residues. From germline, CDR1 is LNHDA and CDR2 SQIVND (reference sequence). V lost 3 bases and J lost 7, with 15 bases in between. Variable domain in full (rest from reference TRBV19 and TRBJ1-1): DGGITQSPKYLFRKEGQNVTLSCEQNLNHDAMYWYRQDPGQGLRLIYYSQIVNDFQKGDIAEGYSVSREKKESFPLTVTSAQKNPTAFYLCASSINLHSYEAFFGQGTRLTVV.

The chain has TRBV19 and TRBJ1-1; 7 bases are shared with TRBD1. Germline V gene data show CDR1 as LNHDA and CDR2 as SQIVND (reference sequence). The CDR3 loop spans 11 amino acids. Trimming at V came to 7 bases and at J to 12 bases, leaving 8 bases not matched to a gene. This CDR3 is CASIDRANPFF. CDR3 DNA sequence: TGTGCCAGTATAGACAGGGCGAACCCTTTCTTT.